This TCR beta chain was found in a study of blood T cells in healthy people across ages. Alongside a J-beta primer mix, a sample-barcoded 5' primer served in a second PCR lasting 7 to 11 cycles. The yield of each sample was at least 3 million CDR3-containing paired-end reads. TCRdb fed the 5' RACE reads into MiXCR, producing one record per CDR3 protein. The data show 1,100,000 or so distinct CDR3 sequences, over 35% seen once. Losses at the gene ends were 0 bases for V and 3 bases for J; bases not matched to a gene: 11. Germline values: CDR1 SGHKS, CDR2 YYEKEE (reference sequence). The length of the CDR3 is 18 residues.

This chain links TRBV5-5 with TRBJ2-3; 9 nucleotides match TRBD2. Sequencing was done on a sample of blood. The sequence was obtained from a woman aged 60-75 years in good health. CDR3 nucleotide sequence: TGTGCCAGCAGCTTGGCCCCTTGGGGCGGGAGGGTGACAGATACGCAGTATTTT. Translating it yields CASSLAPWGGRVTDTQYF.